Listed here are 3 T cell receptor beta chains from one sample, sequenced in a study of T cells in Graves' hyperthyroidism and ophthalmopathy. The investigators amplified TCR beta CDR3 regions from RNA transcripts. HTBI primers were used for first-round RT-PCR of the TCR CDR3. One entry per CDR3 protein, called by TCRdb with MiXCR from the multiplex PCR reads. Among hundreds of thousands of distinct CDR3 sequences listed, about 15% were seen once. Sequencing used blood. The source is a young man with Graves' ophthalmopathy.

This clonotype was recorded many times. The chain combines TRBV7-9 with TRBJ2-5; D is uncertain. This CDR3 comprises 14 residues. CDR1 and CDR2 (germline): SEHNR, FQNEAQ (reference sequence). The V and J ends lost 1 base and 5 bases respectively, with 11 bases between them. CDR3 DNA: TGTGCCAGCAGCTTAGTAGTGGGAAAGGAGACCCAGTACTTC. Its translation is CASSLVVGKETQYF.

Notes on this clonotype: The junction and the germline gene differ at one end; a read error may be behind it. This chain joins TRBV7-9 and TRBJ1-3, with a tentative D call TRBD1 (6 bases). Looked up from germline, CDR1 is SEHNR and CDR2 is FQNEAQ (reference sequence). The CDR3 covers 15 residues. The CDR3 spells CAGSRGHLAGNTIYF. Here the CDR3 DNA reads TGTGCCGGCAGCCGGGGACACCTCGCTGGAAACACCATATATTTT.

This clonotype was counted a few times. This may stem from a read error, because a much larger clone lies one nucleotide away. This sequence joins TRBV11-2 and TRBJ2-1; D may be TRBD1 (6 bases). V was clipped by 5 bases and J by 10 bases, with 21 bases between them. The germline gives CDR1 SGHAT, CDR2 FQNNGV. This CDR3 is built from 15 residues. CDR3 protein: CASSAGAGGFYEQFF. Here the CDR3 DNA reads TGTGCCAGCAGCGCAGGGGCAGGCGGATTCTACGAGCAGTTCTTC. Full variable domain (missing parts from reference TRBV11-2 and TRBJ2-1): EAGVAQSPRYKIIEKRQSVAFWCNPISGHATLYWYQQILGQGPKLLIQFQNNGVVDDSQLPKDRFSAERLKGVDSTLKIQPAKLEDSAVYLCASSAGAGGFYEQFFGPGTRLTVL.